The T cell receptor beta chain described here comes from a study of shared clonotypes between healthy human individuals. Germline V CDR1 and CDR2: ENHRY, SYGVKD. J was trimmed by 1 base and V by 7 bases; bases with no gene match: 10. This CDR3 has 15 amino acids. An assay was performed, and its level was deep. It was 150 to 250 ng DNA, 33,000 or so T cell genomes, that sorted-subset replicate PCRs used. TCRdb's table, derived via immunoSEQ multiplex PCR, lists solely in-frame clones and lacks some. The profile shows about 550,000 clones, over 95% of them singletons. Worth noting for this clone: Its antigen is as yet unknown.

Naive CD8 cells lacked CD45RO, underwent positive selection for CCR7 and left out terminally differentiated effector memory CD45RA+ cells. Only Caucasian adults living in Nashville, Tennessee served as donors. Study results and caveats: As a rule, naive subsets had a larger estimated richness than memory subsets.

The specimen was naive CD8+ T cells sorted from blood. This receptor was taken from a woman in her 30s in good health. The chain is built from TRBV10-3 and TRBJ2-7; TRBD1 matches 7 bases. CDR3 protein: CAITTDRDNSYEQYF. The DNA of the CDR3 is TGTGCCATCACCACCGACAGGGACAATTCCTACGAGCAGTACTTC.